The entry below gives a single T cell receptor beta chain sequence along with its context. What it binds is not known. This entry comes from a study of cytomegalovirus exposure and HLA in healthy donors. Across the whole study: One earlier analysis, a look at about 179 million T cells, found some 110 million unique TCR beta sequences. Study results and limitations: Sequences of the TCR beta chain were said to predict the HLA-A and HLA-B alleles of most subjects accurately. Presence/absence analyses assumed roughly uniform sequencing depth across donors.

Germline V gives CDR1 SNHLY, CDR2 FYNNEI. V was pared by 6 bases and J by 2 bases, with 7 bases of the junction left unmatched. This CDR3 is built from 15 residues. The PCR made use of 60 Vbeta and 13 Jbeta primers. The method was immunoSEQ multiplex PCR; TCRdb's version includes in-frame clones alone and lacks a portion of them. The table records tens of thousands of clones, 76% of them present only once. The sequence came from a woman under 40 in good health and CMV-seropositive. V gene TRBV2 combines with J gene TRBJ2-7, with 10 positions matching TRBD2. Sequenced sample: PBMCs. CDR3 sequence reads: CASRPGLAVPYEQYF. The CDR3 DNA sequence: TGTGCCAGCAGGCCCGGACTAGCGGTACCCTACGAGCAGTACTTC.